The entry below describes one TCR beta chain. The antigen is unknown. The record originates from a study of cytomegalovirus exposure and HLA in healthy donors. The overall study: The 120 or so validation repertoires were produced on the same platform as the 550 to 700 repertoires of the first cohort. This was reported in a later analysis.

Study results and caveats: In vitro, a few CMV-associated chains proved specific for CMV antigens.

Sequenced by immunoSEQ multiplex PCR; TCRdb stores in-frame clones only, minus some. The table has approximately 120,000 clones, about 90% seen once. The specimen was PBMCs. The clonotype comes from a young woman in good health and CMV-seronegative.

CDR3: CASSEEGGSGGETQYF. In nucleotides, the CDR3 is TGTGCCAGCAGTGAGGAGGGAGGGTCTGGGGGAGAGACCCAGTACTTC. The V call is TRBV2, the J call TRBJ2-5; 7 bases match TRBD2. Trimming cost V 3 bases and J 4 bases; bases outside gene matches: 11. Germline V gives CDR1 SNHLY, CDR2 FYNNEI. CDR3 length: 16 residues.